One T cell receptor beta chain is described in this entry. Its target antigen remains unknown. The junction and the germline gene differ at one end; a read error may be behind it. TCRbeta CDR3 regions were amplified from genomic DNA by means of the immunoSEQ Assay, a bias-controlled multiplex PCR. Per the source publication's procedure: Nucleated cell counts per sample were estimated from amplification of reference gene primers within the assay. To quantify the absolute abundance of each unique TCRbeta CDR3 rearrangement, sequence reads were collapsed and filtered. Productive Simpson clonality was computed per sample as the square root of Simpson's diversity index over productive rearrangements. TCRdb took this table from immuneACCESS and kept in-frame rearrangements with V and J called. Such tables lack part of the clones; where checked against another copy, unresolved V genes explain under half of the gap, and the rest is unexplained. That table supplies the V and J calls and clone size; D and trimming were determined from the DNA. The table for this sample lists about 360,000 clones; approximately 86% of them were counted only once. The ten largest clonotypes hold 7.1% of the sample.

One collaborating source in Seattle enrolled patients while the patients were actively infected and followed the patients over time throughout the course of disease. Each collaborating institution followed its own protocols to collect whole blood in K2EDTA tubes. For TCRbeta analysis, collaborators shipped samples as frozen whole blood, isolated PBMCs, or DNA extracted from either of those sample types. This specimen belongs to a study of blood T cell repertoires in COVID-19 (dated by TCRdb to the early 2020s). About the investigation overall: The collaborator samples originated in the United States, Italy and Spain and spanned the acute and convalescent phases of COVID-19. The prospective study material was composed of cDNA or gDNA derived from T cells, B-cell-depleted T cells, or PBMCs. Deeply sampled blood TCRbeta repertoires from subjects exposed to, actively infected with, or recovered from COVID-19 were included in the dataset. The repertoires were released in a freely available public database intended as a resource for research on the immune response to SARS-CoV-2. The samples were drawn from the first 160 participants of the ongoing ImmuneRACE study and from roughly 1,300 subjects provided by 6 global collaborators. Nearly every sample came with metadata listing a de-identified subject ID, COVID-19 status, age in years and sex. HLA class I and class II types, where available, came from metadata supplied by the sample provider rather than from assay-based typing.

CDR1 is given as SGHNT and CDR2 as YYREEE, both from the germline V gene (reference sequence). Inclusive of the bounding cysteine and phenylalanine, the CDR3 is 15 residues long. Just CDR3 DNA is preserved here, 45 bases in frame from base 1. The research as a whole found: The quantity of clinical and demographic metadata differed by source and by participant and was supplied without curation.

The sequencing sample was made of peripheral blood. This TCR derives from a woman aged 60-75 years with COVID-19, enrolled during active disease. The V and J genes are TRBV5-4 and TRBJ1-2, and 7 junction bases match TRBD1. The nucleotide sequence reads TGTGCCAGCAGCTTGGCCGGGACAGCCAACTCTGGCTACACCTTC. Translated, it reads CASSLAGTANSGYTF.